Described below is a single T cell receptor beta chain sequence and its context. Its antigen is not identified. The sample comes from a study of breast tumors, draining lymph nodes, adjacent tissues. Findings and caveats of the study: Findings are consistent with lymph node origin and intratumoral expansion of most tumor T cells. Tumor and nontumor repertoires were significantly more similar in luminal-like than in basal-like breast cancer. Tumor T cell lymph node origin was a supported hypothesis, not proven.

V lost 4 bases, J lost 7 bases, and 7 bases lay in between. CDR1 and CDR2 from the germline V gene are MGHRA and YSYEKL. The CDR3 is 12 amino acids. Via MiXCR, TCRdb re-called the multiplex PCR reads, giving one row per CDR3 protein. The table has 85,000 to 120,000 distinct CDR3 sequences, about 31% seen once. Axillary draining lymph nodes of breast cancer patients supplied the node samples. The sample consisted of axillary lymph node tissue. This clonotype originated in a female donor with breast cancer. Some clones in this sample may be carry-over from other donors' samples. V and J are TRBV4-1 and TRBJ2-2; D gene uncertain. CDR3 region: CASSPARGELFF. The CDR3 nucleotides are TGCGCCAGCAGCCCTGCCCGCGGGGAGCTGTTTTTT.